Following are 21 T cell receptor beta chains from one sample sequenced in a study of T cells in localized non-small cell lung cancer. The method was immunoSEQ multiplex PCR; TCRdb's version includes in-frame clones alone and lacks a portion of them. This table holds roughly 66,000 clones, 90% found once. Here the sequenced sample was peripheral blood, taken before any cancer treatment. These receptors all come from a woman aged 35 to 70 with stage I lung adenocarcinoma.

The chain joins TRBV7-9 to TRBJ2-1; 7 bases are a match to TRBD2. The CDR3 covers 15 residues. V dropped 1 base and J dropped 2; count of bases not matched to a gene: 2. CDR1 and CDR2 from the germline V gene are SEHNR and FQNEAQ (reference sequence). This chain's CDR3 is CASSLGGSAYNEQFF. In nucleotides, the CDR3 is TGTGCCAGCAGCTTAGGCGGGAGTGCCTACAATGAGCAGTTCTTC.

The genes are TRBV18 and TRBJ1-6; tentative D call: TRBD1 (5 bases). CDR1 is KGHSH and CDR2 is LQKENI in the germline V gene. The CDR3 contains 18 residues. The V end was cut by 4 bases, the J end by 6 bases, with 22 bases between. Written as DNA, the CDR3 is TGTGCCAGCTCACTACAATCGAACCAGGGTGGGGGTAATTCACCCCTCCACTTT. Protein sequence: CASSLQSNQGGGNSPLHF.

In nucleotides, the CDR3 is TGCGCCAGCAGCCAAGATCGGGACTGGGGCTACACCTTC. This gives the protein CASSQDRDWGYTF. This chain joins TRBV4-3 and TRBJ1-2, with a weak D call TRBD1 (5 bases). Germline CDR1 LGHNA, CDR2 YSLEER. CDR3 length: 13 amino acids. The V gene lost 0 bases and the J gene lost 8 bases, with 10 bases spanning the gap.

The chain combines TRBV7-9 with TRBJ2-1; D is ambiguous. V lost 5 bases and J lost 11, with 16 bases in between. This CDR3 has 13 amino acids. Germline CDR1 is SEHNR and CDR2 is FQNEAQ (reference sequence). The CDR3 spells CASSHEAPKKQFF. CDR3 in DNA: TGTGCCAGCAGCCACGAAGCTCCCAAGAAGCAGTTCTTC.

The chain carries TRBV7-9 and TRBJ1-1; TRBD1 matches 8 bases. The CDR3 totals 14 residues. Germline CDR1 and CDR2: SEHNR and FQNEAQ (reference sequence). V lost 3 bases to trimming and J lost 5 bases; unmatched junction nucleotides: 5. DNA for the CDR3: TGTGCCAGCAGCTTCGCCTACAGGGGGACTGAAGCTTTCTTT. Translating gives CASSFAYRGTEAFF.

V gene TRBV30 combines with J gene TRBJ1-1; maybe TRBD1 (6 bases). CDR1 GTSNPN and CDR2 SVGIG come from the germline V gene (reference sequence). V shed 5 bases and J shed 1 base, with 11 bases lying between them. The CDR3 length is 13 residues. The CDR3 bases are TGTGCCTGGCGAATACAGGGGAACACTGAAGCTTTCTTT. Residues: CAWRIQGNTEAFF.

V usage is TRBV7-6 and J usage is TRBJ1-1, with 8 bases identical to TRBD1. The CDR3 has 15 amino acids. Trimming removed 4 bases from V and 6 bases from J; junction bases left unmatched: 10. Germline loops: CDR1 SGHVS, CDR2 FNYEAQ. The CDR3 spells CASSSGQGLSAEAFF. The CDR3 DNA sequence: TGTGCCAGCAGCTCCGGACAGGGCCTCTCCGCTGAAGCTTTCTTT.

CDR3 amino acids: CSAGTGELFF. The CDR3 DNA reads as TGCAGTGCCGGCACCGGGGAGCTGTTTTTT. The rearrangement uses TRBV20-1 and TRBJ2-2; D is ambiguous. The V end was cut by 6 bases, the J end by 4 bases, with 3 bases between. CDR3 length: 10 amino acids. Germline assignment: CDR1 DFQATT and CDR2 SNEGSKA (reference sequence).

The chain joins TRBV19 to TRBJ1-1, with D perhaps TRBD1 (6 bases). V dropped 7 bases and J dropped 6 bases, with 15 bases sitting between them. CDR1 is LNHDA and CDR2 is SQIVND in the germline V gene (reference sequence). The length of the CDR3 is 13 residues. CDR3 bases: TGTGCCAGTAAAGGGGGGGGTATCCCTGAAGCTTTCTTT. Translated: CASKGGGIPEAFF. Variable domain in full (rest from reference TRBV19 and TRBJ1-1): DGGITQSPKYLFRKEGQNVTLSCEQNLNHDAMYWYRQDPGQGLRLIYYSQIVNDFQKGDIAEGYSVSREKKESFPLTVTSAQKNPTAFYLCASKGGGIPEAFFGQGTRLTVV.

The chain is built from TRBV15 and TRBJ1-1; possibly TRBD1 for D (6 bases). Trimming took 1 base from V and 5 from J, leaving 14 bases between them. The CDR3 has 15 residues. The germline V gene has CDR1 LNHNV and CDR2 YYDKDF (reference sequence). The CDR3 DNA reads TGTGCCACCAGCAGAGTGTGGGGGCCAGGAACTGAAGCTTTCTTT. It encodes CATSRVWGPGTEAFF.

V and J are TRBV6-6 and TRBJ1-1; 7 nucleotides agree with TRBD1. V shed 0 bases and J 8 bases; nucleotides not matched to a gene: 6. The CDR3 is made up of 14 amino acids. The germline CDR1 and CDR2 sequences are MNHNY and SVGAGI (reference sequence). Here the CDR3 reads CASSYSAGGIEAFF. As DNA, the CDR3 is TGTGCCAGCAGTTACTCTGCAGGGGGAATCGAAGCTTTCTTT.

The V gene is TRBV28, the J gene TRBJ1-5; D may be TRBD1 (5 bases). Germline-derived CDR1 and CDR2 are MDHEN and SYDVKM. The CDR3 runs to 14 residues. Trimming pared 6 bases from V and 6 bases from J, leaving 15 bases between. The chain's CDR3 is CASSPRGRTQPQHF. The CDR3 coding sequence is TGTGCCAGCAGCCCTAGGGGCAGGACTCAGCCCCAGCATTTT. Combining the CDR3 with reference TRBV28 and TRBJ1-5 gives the whole variable domain DVKVTQSSRYLVKRTGEKVFLECVQDMDHENMFWYRQDPGLGLRLIYFSYDVKMKEKGDIPEGYSVSREKKERFSLILESASTNQTSMYLCASSPRGRTQPQHFGDGTRLSIL.

The CDR3 nucleotides read TGTGCCAGTAGTATTTCCCGAGCAACTAATGAAAAACTGTTTTTT. Encoded protein: CASSISRATNEKLFF. This rearrangement joins TRBV19 to TRBJ1-4; D is unresolved. This CDR3 has 15 residues. V gave up 3 bases and J gave up 0 bases, with 8 bases separating them. Germline CDR1 and CDR2: LNHDA and SQIVND (reference sequence).

The J gene is TRBJ2-1, the V gene TRBV6-5; D not resolved. Trimming pared 2 bases from V and 0 bases from J, leaving 5 bases between. The CDR3 is 14 amino acids. Germline-derived CDR1 and CDR2 are MNHEY and SVGAGI. The CDR3 DNA sequence: TGTGCCAGCAGTTACGAGGTCTCCTACAATGAGCAGTTCTTC. Protein product: CASSYEVSYNEQFF.

The gene calls are TRBV9 and TRBJ1-1; D is perhaps TRBD1 (6 bases). Trimming shortened V by 1 base and J by 1 base, and 11 bases separated the two germline ends. Looked up from germline, CDR1 is SGDLS and CDR2 is YYNGEE. The CDR3 consists of 15 residues. The CDR3 bases are TGTGCCAGCAGCGTAACAGGGAACGGGAACACTGAAGCTTTCTTT. This sequence encodes CASSVTGNGNTEAFF.

This clone was counted between two and nine times. The genes are TRBV27 and TRBJ1-5; D possibly corresponds to TRBD1 (6 bases). The V end was cut by 3 bases, the J end by 4 bases, with 16 bases between. This CDR3 spans 16 amino acids. Germline V CDR1 and CDR2: MNHEY, SMNVEV (reference sequence). CDR3 in amino acids: CASSFPGVGANQPQHF. The CDR3 bases are TGTGCCAGCAGTTTTCCCGGCGTGGGGGCAAATCAGCCCCAGCATTTT.

This clone showed up just a few times. The same CDR3 is also encoded by other DNA sequences in this sample. The chain joins TRBV7-2 to TRBJ1-1, with D perhaps matching TRBD1 (5 bases). The V and J ends lost 2 bases and 5 bases respectively, with 12 bases between them. The CDR3 runs to 14 residues. The germline V gene has CDR1 SGHTA and CDR2 FQGNSA. The CDR3 spells CASSLKGSGTEAFF. The CDR3, as DNA: TGTGCCAGCAGCTTAAAGGGGTCGGGAACTGAAGCTTTCTTT.

J is TRBJ2-1 and V is TRBV7-8; the match to TRBD2 covers 9 bases. The CDR3 is 18 residues long. V gave up 3 bases and J gave up 4 bases; unmatched junction bases: 13. Germline lookup yields CDR1 SGHVS and CDR2 FQNEAQ. In DNA form, the CDR3 reads TGTGCCAGCAGCTTTTATGTTCCTGGCGGGAGGGGTTACAATGAGCAGTTCTTC. This codes for CASSFYVPGGRGYNEQFF.

The chain joins TRBV4-3 to TRBJ2-1; 9 bases map to TRBD2. The CDR3 has 19 amino acids. Trimming at V came to 0 bases and at J to 3 bases, leaving 12 bases not matched to a gene. Germline CDR1 and CDR2: LGHNA and YSLEER. CDR3 sequence (DNA): TGCGCCAGCAGCCAAGAGGTACTAGCGGGTGCCGCGAACTACAATGAGCAGTTCTTC. Translation gives CASSQEVLAGAANYNEQFF.

The chain links TRBV6-1 to TRBJ2-5; 10 positions agree with TRBD1. Germline V gene lookup returns CDR1 MNHNS and CDR2 SASEGT. The CDR3 is made up of 15 amino acids. The trim removed 4 bases at V and 6 bases at J, leaving 8 bases unmatched. CDR3 DNA sequence: TGTGCCAGCAGTGTAACCGGGACAGGGGTGCAGACCCAGTACTTC. Translated, it gives CASSVTGTGVQTQYF.

This chain joins TRBV19 and TRBJ2-3; 9 bases line up with TRBD2. This CDR3 contains 15 residues. CDR1 LNHDA and CDR2 SQIVND come from the germline V gene (reference sequence). J lost 1 base, V lost 4 bases, and 3 bases had no gene match. CDR3 region: CASSTQRGGTDTQYF. In nucleotides, the CDR3 is TGTGCCAGTAGTACACAGCGGGGGGGCACAGATACGCAGTATTTT.